Below, 28 T cell receptor beta chains from the same sample are listed, as sequenced in a study of blood T cell repertoires in COVID-19. Method: immunoSEQ multiplex PCR; TCRdb's copy keeps in-frame clones and lacks some. The data show tens of thousands of clones, with roughly 88% seen just once and 3% held by the top ten. The sequenced sample was peripheral blood. These receptor sequences come from a woman of 80 years or more with COVID-19, enrolled during active disease.

The sample holds a few counts of this clone. This chain joins TRBV2 and TRBJ1-5; D is perhaps TRBD1 (6 bases). Per the germline V gene, CDR1 is SNHLY and CDR2 is FYNNEI. V dropped 6 bases and J dropped 6 bases, with 15 bases sitting between them. The CDR3 is 14 residues long. The CDR3 here is CASSPEQGGQPQHF. The CDR3 DNA follows: TGTGCCAGCAGCCCGGAACAGGGTGGTCAGCCCCAGCATTTT. The whole variable domain, remainder taken from reference TRBV2 and TRBJ1-5, is EPEVTQTPSHQVTQMGQEVILRCVPISNHLYFYWYRQILGQKVEFLVSFYNNEISEKSEIFDDQFSVERPDGSNFTLKIRSTKLEDSAMYFCASSPEQGGQPQHFGDGTRLSIL.

The rearrangement joins TRBV9 to TRBJ2-5, with 8 bases identical to TRBD1. The germline V gene has CDR1 SGDLS and CDR2 YYNGEE. The ends lost 0 bases at V and 5 bases at J; junction bases unmatched: 18. CDR3 size: 19 residues. Written as DNA, the CDR3 is TGTGCCAGCAGCGTAGCCCAGGACAGGGTTGAAGTATGGTCGGAGACCCAGTACTTC. This sequence encodes CASSVAQDRVEVWSETQYF.

V usage is TRBV3-1 (or the pseudogene TRBV3-2) and J usage is TRBJ2-5; possible D gene TRBD2, 5 bases. The CDR3 has 14 residues. V was pared by 2 bases and J by 5 bases, with 12 bases between. Germline V gene sequence: CDR1 LGHDT, CDR2 YNNKEL (reference sequence). In DNA form, the CDR3 reads TGTGCCAGCAGCCAACTAGATCCGGGGGAGACCCAGTACTTC. Its protein product is CASSQLDPGETQYF.

V usage is TRBV11-3 and J usage is TRBJ2-1, with 11 bases fitting TRBD2. The CDR3 totals 14 residues. Looked up from germline, CDR1 is SGHNT and CDR2 is YENEEA. V gave up 5 bases and J gave up 6 bases; unmatched junction bases: 3. CDR3 residues: CASSPGTSGNEQFF. CDR3 nucleotides: TGTGCCAGCAGCCCCGGGACTAGCGGCAATGAGCAGTTCTTC.

This chain connects TRBV19 to TRBJ2-6; D unresolved. The CDR3 runs to 15 residues. Germline CDR1 is LNHDA and CDR2 is SQIVND (reference sequence). Trimming shortened V by 5 bases and J by 0 bases, and 8 bases separated the two germline ends. The CDR3 loop is CASSPLGSGANVLTF. The DNA of the CDR3 is TGTGCCAGTAGTCCCCTAGGCTCTGGGGCCAACGTCCTGACTTTC.

CDR3 DNA sequence: TGTGCCAGCAGAACCGGGACTTGGAACACCGGGGAGCTGTTTTTT. Translating gives CASRTGTWNTGELFF. The chain is built from TRBV2 and TRBJ2-2; perhaps TRBD2 as D (6 bases). CDR1 and CDR2 (germline): SNHLY, FYNNEI. CDR3 size: 15 residues. The V gene lost 6 bases and the J gene lost 1 base, with 12 bases spanning the gap. Full variable domain (rest looked up from reference TRBV2 and TRBJ2-2): EPEVTQTPSHQVTQMGQEVILRCVPISNHLYFYWYRQILGQKVEFLVSFYNNEISEKSEIFDDQFSVERPDGSNFTLKIRSTKLEDSAMYFCASRTGTWNTGELFFGEGSRLTVL.

V usage is TRBV29-1 and J usage is TRBJ2-5, with a tentative D call TRBD1 (5 bases). Germline-derived CDR1 and CDR2 are SQVTM and ANQGSEA. Trimming left V 3 bases short and J 5 bases short, with 13 bases between. The CDR3 totals 13 residues. The CDR3 spells CSVDQGAEETQYF. As DNA, the CDR3 is TGCAGCGTTGACCAGGGTGCGGAGGAGACCCAGTACTTC.

V is TRBV4-2 and J is TRBJ1-2, with TRBD1 identical over 9 bases. The CDR3 length is 17 residues. Germline CDR1 reads LGHNA; CDR2 reads YNFKEQ. V shed 3 bases and J 2 bases; nucleotides not matched to a gene: 10. The chain's CDR3 is CASSQVPGQGPNYGYTF. The CDR3, as DNA: TGTGCCAGCAGCCAGGTCCCGGGACAGGGACCAAACTATGGCTACACCTTC.

J is TRBJ2-7 and V is TRBV4-2; 7 bases line up with TRBD1. The V gene end was trimmed by 3 bases and the J gene end by 7 bases; junction bases not matched to a gene: 3. Germline-derived CDR1 and CDR2 are LGHNA and YNFKEQ. The CDR3 totals 12 residues. This chain's CDR3 is CASSQVTGEQYF. DNA for the CDR3: TGTGCCAGCAGCCAGGTGACAGGGGAGCAGTACTTC.

The chain recombines TRBV2 with TRBJ2-1; TRBD2 agrees at 11 bases. CDR3 length equals 15 residues. The V segment lost 6 bases and the J segment 6 bases; nucleotides outside the gene matches: 7. Germline V gives CDR1 SNHLY, CDR2 FYNNEI. In DNA, the CDR3 is TGTGCCAGCAGCTTACTAGCGGGAGTCCGCAATGAGCAGTTCTTC. Amino acid sequence: CASSLLAGVRNEQFF.

V is TRBV7-2 and J is TRBJ1-6; D is unresolved. The CDR3 runs to 13 residues. Germline CDR1 SGHTA, CDR2 FQGNSA. Trimming stripped 8 bases from V and 8 bases from J, with 13 bases between. CDR3 in amino acids: CASRGPGDSPLHF. As DNA, the CDR3 is TGTGCCAGCCGCGGCCCCGGGGATTCACCCCTCCACTTT.

This clone turned up a few times. The V gene is TRBV5-1, the J gene TRBJ1-3, with TRBD1 as a possible D gene (6 bases). Trimming stripped 4 bases from V and 4 bases from J, with 15 bases between. Germline assignment: CDR1 SGHRS and CDR2 YFSETQ. This CDR3 contains 15 residues. CDR3 loop: CASSGGHARGNTIYF. The DNA for the CDR3 is TGCGCCAGCAGCGGGGGACACGCTAGAGGAAACACCATATATTTT.

The V call is TRBV6-2 or TRBV6-3, the J call TRBJ2-3; the match to TRBD2 covers 10 bases. CDR3 length: 15 amino acids. Germline-derived CDR1 and CDR2 are MNHEY and SVGEGT. The V segment lost 5 bases and the J segment 0 bases; nucleotides outside the gene matches: 2. CDR3: CASSSGGASTDTQYF. CDR3 DNA sequence: TGTGCCAGCAGTAGCGGGGGGGCGAGCACAGATACGCAGTATTTT.

The genes are TRBV19 and TRBJ1-2; no reliable D call. This CDR3 has 15 amino acids. Per the germline V gene, CDR1 is LNHDA and CDR2 is SQIVND (reference sequence). V gave up 1 base and J gave up 4 bases, with 13 bases separating them. In DNA, the CDR3 is TGTGCCAGTAGTATAGTCCTGGGAGGTCGCTATGGCTACACCTTC. Amino acid sequence: CASSIVLGGRYGYTF.

CDR3 in DNA: TGTGCCAGCAGTTTCAGACCGGGACAGGGCCAAGAGACCCAGTACTTC. Residues: CASSFRPGQGQETQYF. The gene calls are TRBV6-2 or TRBV6-3 and TRBJ2-5; 9 nucleotides line up with TRBD1. The germline gives CDR1 MNHEY, CDR2 SVGEGT. The junction had 7 bases not matched to a gene; V was cut back by 4 bases and J by 1 base. CDR3 size: 16 residues.

This chain joins TRBV9 and TRBJ2-7; 8 bases agree with TRBD2. The ends lost 3 bases at V and 2 bases at J; junction bases unmatched: 7. This CDR3 is built from 15 residues. Germline assignment: CDR1 SGDLS and CDR2 YYNGEE. CDR3 sequence (DNA): TGTGCCAGCAGCGCCTTAGCGGGGTCCCCCTACGAGCAGTACTTC. Translating it yields CASSALAGSPYEQYF.

The chain combines TRBV2 with TRBJ2-7, with TRBD2 matching 13 bases. V lost 6 bases to trimming and J lost 0 bases; unmatched junction nucleotides: 11. Germline V gene lookup returns CDR1 SNHLY and CDR2 FYNNEI. The CDR3 is 18 residues long. This CDR3 reads CASRHQTSGRPSSYEQYF. The CDR3 DNA is TGTGCCAGCAGACACCAGACTAGCGGGAGGCCCAGCTCCTACGAGCAGTACTTC.

The chain is built from TRBV7-3 and TRBJ1-2; 10 bases line up with TRBD1. The CDR3 has 14 amino acids. Unmatched junction bases numbered 6, after V lost 7 bases and J lost 4 bases. Germline values: CDR1 SGHTA, CDR2 FQGTGA. As DNA, the CDR3 is TGTGCCAGCACCCGACAGGGGGCTCGCTATGGCTACACCTTC. As protein: CASTRQGARYGYTF.

This rearrangement joins TRBV10-3 to TRBJ2-2, with TRBD1 matching 10 bases. In germline, CDR1 is ENHRY, CDR2 SYGVKD. The CDR3 is 14 residues long. Germline trimming cut 6 bases from V and 6 bases from J; bases unmatched to any gene: 4. CDR3 DNA sequence: TGTGCCATCAGAGGGGACAGGGGTCCCGGGGAGCTGTTTTTT. Translation: CAIRGDRGPGELFF.

CDR3 DNA: TGCGCCAGCAGCTTGGAGGCAGGGGGCTGGGCAGATACGCAGTATTTT. This sequence encodes CASSLEAGGWADTQYF. The rearrangement links TRBV5-1 to TRBJ2-3; 8 nucleotides match TRBD1. V was clipped by 0 bases and J by 4 bases; unmatched bases: 7. Germline V lookup: CDR1 SGHRS, CDR2 YFSETQ. This CDR3 contains 16 residues.

This chain links TRBV29-1 with TRBJ1-4, with D unclear. This CDR3 region has 12 residues. The V end was cut by 7 bases, the J end by 6 bases, with 12 bases between. Germline V gene data show CDR1 as SQVTM and CDR2 as ANQGSEA. This chain's CDR3 is CSAVLVDEKLFF. CDR3 coding DNA: TGCAGCGCCGTGTTGGTAGATGAAAAACTGTTTTTT.

This clone appeared a single time. The chain recombines TRBV3-1 (or the pseudogene TRBV3-2) with TRBJ1-5; D might be TRBD1 (5 bases). V lost 2 bases to trimming and J lost 2 bases, with 16 bases between them. The germline V gene has CDR1 LGHDT and CDR2 YNNKEL (reference sequence). The CDR3 consists of 17 residues. CDR3 protein: CASSQPGPPGGNQPQHF. CDR3 nucleotide sequence: TGTGCCAGCAGCCAACCGGGGCCCCCGGGAGGCAATCAGCCCCAGCATTTT.

The chain is built from TRBV27 and TRBJ2-1, with D perhaps matching TRBD1 (6 bases). In germline, CDR1 is MNHEY, CDR2 SMNVEV (reference sequence). Trimming removed 5 bases at V and 3 bases at J, with 14 bases between. The CDR3 covers 15 residues. CDR3 residues: CASSTRGLYYNEQFF. The CDR3 DNA sequence: TGTGCCAGCAGTACCAGGGGTCTCTACTACAATGAGCAGTTCTTC.

The CDR3 sequence: CASRGQGVNTEAFF. The DNA for the CDR3 is TGTGCCAGCAGGGGACAGGGCGTGAACACTGAAGCTTTCTTT. The rearrangement uses TRBV6-5 and TRBJ1-1; the match to TRBD1 covers 9 bases. The germline V gene encodes CDR1 MNHEY and CDR2 SVGAGI. V dropped 6 bases and J dropped 0; count of bases not matched to a gene: 2. CDR3 size: 14 residues.

The table lists this clone with a few counts. This chain connects TRBV2 to TRBJ2-1; the match to TRBD2 covers 11 bases. Germline V gene lookup returns CDR1 SNHLY and CDR2 FYNNEI. The CDR3 has 16 residues. V gave up 4 bases and J gave up 3 bases; unmatched junction bases: 5. The CDR3 bases are TGTGCCAGCAGTGGTTACCTAGCGGGGGGCTACAATGAGCAGTTCTTC. This gives the protein CASSGYLAGGYNEQFF.

This clone was counted only a few times. This chain uses TRBV11-2 with TRBJ1-1; D might be TRBD1 (5 bases). The V gene's germline CDR1 is SGHAT and CDR2 FQNNGV. V lost 5 bases and J 5 bases, leaving 15 bases between the germline ends. This CDR3 comprises 14 residues. In DNA, the CDR3 is TGTGCCAGCAGCCATGTACAGGTTCATACTGAAGCTTTCTTT. Translation: CASSHVQVHTEAFF.

The rearrangement joins TRBV5-1 to TRBJ1-5; D remains ambiguous. The CDR3 extends over 13 amino acids. The ends were cut back, 4 bases at V and 5 bases at J, with 10 bases in the middle. From germline, CDR1 is SGHRS and CDR2 YFSETQ. The CDR3 loop reads CASSRDGDQPQHF. As DNA, the CDR3 is TGCGCCAGCAGCCGAGACGGAGATCAGCCCCAGCATTTT.

The V and J genes are TRBV2 and TRBJ2-3; D ambiguous. In germline, CDR1 is SNHLY, CDR2 FYNNEI. This CDR3 has 13 amino acids. The germline V and J ends were trimmed by 7 bases and 5 bases, with 13 bases remaining between them. CDR3 residues: CASNRNPGDTQYF. DNA of the CDR3: TGTGCCAGCAACCGAAACCCGGGAGATACGCAGTATTTT.